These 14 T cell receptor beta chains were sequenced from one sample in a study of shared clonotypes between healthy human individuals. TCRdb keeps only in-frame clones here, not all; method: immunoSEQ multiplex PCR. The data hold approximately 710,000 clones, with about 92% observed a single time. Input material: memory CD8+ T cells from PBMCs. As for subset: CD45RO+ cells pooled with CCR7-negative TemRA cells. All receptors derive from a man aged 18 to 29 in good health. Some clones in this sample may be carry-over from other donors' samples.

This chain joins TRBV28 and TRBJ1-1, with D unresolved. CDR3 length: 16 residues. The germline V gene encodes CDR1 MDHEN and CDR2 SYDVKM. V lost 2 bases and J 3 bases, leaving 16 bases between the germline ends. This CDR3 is CASSLGFNWRDTEAFF. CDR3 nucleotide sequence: TGTGCCAGCAGTTTAGGGTTTAACTGGAGGGACACTGAAGCTTTCTTT. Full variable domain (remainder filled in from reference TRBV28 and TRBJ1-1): DVKVTQSSRYLVKRTGEKVFLECVQDMDHENMFWYRQDPGLGLRLIYFSYDVKMKEKGDIPEGYSVSREKKERFSLILESASTNQTSMYLCASSLGFNWRDTEAFFGQGTRLTVV.

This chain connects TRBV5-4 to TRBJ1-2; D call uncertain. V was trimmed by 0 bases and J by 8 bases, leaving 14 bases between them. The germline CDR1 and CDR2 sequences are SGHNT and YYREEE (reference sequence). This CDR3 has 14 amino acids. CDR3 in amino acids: CASSLERRMEGYTF. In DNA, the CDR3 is TGTGCCAGCAGCTTGGAAAGGAGAATGGAGGGCTACACCTTC.

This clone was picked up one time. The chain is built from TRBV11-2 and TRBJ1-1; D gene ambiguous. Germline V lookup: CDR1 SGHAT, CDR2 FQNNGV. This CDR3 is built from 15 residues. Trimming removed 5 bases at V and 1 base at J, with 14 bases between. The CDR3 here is CASSSYGLKNTEAFF. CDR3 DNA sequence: TGTGCCAGCAGCAGCTACGGACTCAAGAACACTGAAGCTTTCTTT.

The CDR3 sequence: CASSLLQLYGYTF. The CDR3 nucleotides are TGTGCCAGCAGCTTGTTACAGCTCTATGGCTACACCTTC. V usage is TRBV5-6 and J usage is TRBJ1-2; unclear D gene. Germline lookup yields CDR1 SGHDT and CDR2 YYEEEE. The CDR3 sequence is 13 residues long. V lost 1 base and J lost 4, with 8 bases in between. Looking up the rest from reference TRBV5-6 and TRBJ1-2 gives the full variable domain: DAGVTQSPTHLIKTRGQQVTLRCSPKSGHDTVSWYQQALGQGPQFIFQYYEEEERQRGNFPDRFSGHQFPNYSSELNVNALLLGDSALYLCASSLLQLYGYTFGSGTRLTVV.

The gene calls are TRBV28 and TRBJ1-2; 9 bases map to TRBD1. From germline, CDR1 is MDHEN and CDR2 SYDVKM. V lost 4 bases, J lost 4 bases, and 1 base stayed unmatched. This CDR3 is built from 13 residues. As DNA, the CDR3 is TGTGCCAGCAGTTCGGGACAGGGCTATGGCTACACCTTC. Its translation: CASSSGQGYGYTF.

DNA for the CDR3: TGTGCCAGCAGTTTAGATATCGGGGGGGCCAACGTCCTGACTTTC. Residues: CASSLDIGGANVLTF. The chain recombines TRBV27 with TRBJ2-6; D is unresolved. Trimming pared 2 bases from V and 4 bases from J, leaving 9 bases between. The CDR3 totals 15 residues. Germline CDR1 MNHEY, CDR2 SMNVEV (reference sequence).

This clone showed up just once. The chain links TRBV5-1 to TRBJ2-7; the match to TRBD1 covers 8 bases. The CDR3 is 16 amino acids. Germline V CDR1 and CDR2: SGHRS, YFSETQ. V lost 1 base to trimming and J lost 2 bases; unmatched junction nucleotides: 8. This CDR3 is CASSLRDRLYAYEQYF. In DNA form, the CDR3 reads TGCGCCAGCAGCTTGCGGGACAGGTTATATGCCTACGAGCAGTACTTC.

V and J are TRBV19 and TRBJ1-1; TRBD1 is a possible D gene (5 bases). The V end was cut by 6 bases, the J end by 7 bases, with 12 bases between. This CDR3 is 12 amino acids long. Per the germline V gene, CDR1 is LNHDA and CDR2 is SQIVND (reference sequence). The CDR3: CASRWGYDEAFF. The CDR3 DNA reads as TGTGCCAGTAGGTGGGGGTACGATGAAGCTTTCTTT.

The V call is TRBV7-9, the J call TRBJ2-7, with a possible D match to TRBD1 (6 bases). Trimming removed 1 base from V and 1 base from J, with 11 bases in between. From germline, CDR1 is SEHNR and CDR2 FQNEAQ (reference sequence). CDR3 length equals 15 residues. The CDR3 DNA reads TGTGCCAGCAGCTTAGAAGGGGGAGATTCCTACGAGCAGTACTTC. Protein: CASSLEGGDSYEQYF. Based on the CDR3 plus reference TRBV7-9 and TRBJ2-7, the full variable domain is DTGVSQNPRHKITKRGQNVTFRCDPISEHNRLYWYRQTLGQGPEFLTYFQNEAQLEKSRLLSDRFSAERPKGSFSTLEIQRTEQGDSAMYLCASSLEGGDSYEQYFGPGTRLTVT.

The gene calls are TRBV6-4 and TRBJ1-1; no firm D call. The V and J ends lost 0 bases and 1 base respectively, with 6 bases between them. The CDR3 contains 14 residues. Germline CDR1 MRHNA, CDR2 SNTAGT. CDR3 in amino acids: CASSDSAGNTEAFF. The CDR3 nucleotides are TGTGCCAGCAGTGACTCGGCAGGGAACACTGAAGCTTTCTTT.

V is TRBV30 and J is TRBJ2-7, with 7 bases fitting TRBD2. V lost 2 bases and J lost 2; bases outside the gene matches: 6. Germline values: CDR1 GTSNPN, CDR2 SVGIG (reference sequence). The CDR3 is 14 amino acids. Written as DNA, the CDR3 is TGTGCCTGGAGTATCGGGGGGAGGCCCTACGAGCAGTACTTC. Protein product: CAWSIGGRPYEQYF.

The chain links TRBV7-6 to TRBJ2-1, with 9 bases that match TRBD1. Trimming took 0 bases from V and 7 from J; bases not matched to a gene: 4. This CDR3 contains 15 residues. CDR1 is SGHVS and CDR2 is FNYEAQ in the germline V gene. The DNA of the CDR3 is TGTGCCAGCAGCTTAGCCTTAGGGACAGGGAATGAGCAGTTCTTC. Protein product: CASSLALGTGNEQFF.

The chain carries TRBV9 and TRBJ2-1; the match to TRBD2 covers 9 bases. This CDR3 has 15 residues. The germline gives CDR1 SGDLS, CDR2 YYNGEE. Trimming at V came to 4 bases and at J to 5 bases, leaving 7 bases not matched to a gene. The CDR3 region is CASSPAGGPHNEQFF. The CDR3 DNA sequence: TGTGCCAGCAGCCCCGCGGGAGGGCCCCACAATGAGCAGTTCTTC.

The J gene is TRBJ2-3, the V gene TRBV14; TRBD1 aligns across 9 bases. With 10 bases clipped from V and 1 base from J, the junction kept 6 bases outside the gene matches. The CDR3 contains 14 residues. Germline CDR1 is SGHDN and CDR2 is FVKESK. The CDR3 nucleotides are TGTGCCACAAGACAGGGGGATGGCACAGATACGCAGTATTTT. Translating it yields CATRQGDGTDTQYF.